The 15 T cell receptor beta chains reported below all come from one sample, sequenced in a study of cytomegalovirus exposure and HLA in healthy donors (dated by TCRdb to the late 2010s). The library came from the immunoSEQ multiplex PCR assay. TCRdb took over this immuneACCESS table, retaining in-frame rearrangements with V and J assigned. Such tables are incomplete; in checked studies, under half of the missing clones stem from an unresolved V gene, and the remainder is unexplained. The sample table records 200,000 or so clones; approximately 87% of these occur just once. The ten largest clones capture less than 7% of the sample. Source material: PBMCs. These receptor sequences come from a woman under 30 in good health and CMV-seronegative.

V and J are TRBV7-9 and TRBJ2-5; D is tentatively TRBD1 or TRBD2 (5 bases each). CDR1 is SEHNR, CDR2 FQNEAQ, per germline (reference sequence). The CDR3 totals 15 residues. V was clipped by 1 base and J by 4 bases, with 13 bases between them. CDR3 DNA sequence: TGTGCCAGCAGCTTAGGGATCGGGGCGGGAGAGACCCAGTACTTC. Translated: CASSLGIGAGETQYF.

This chain links TRBV27 with TRBJ2-3; 8 positions agree with TRBD2. The CDR3 contains 18 residues. Germline values: CDR1 MNHEY, CDR2 SMNVEV (reference sequence). V gave up 0 bases and J gave up 2 bases; unmatched junction bases: 10. For the CDR3, the DNA is TGTGCCAGCAGTTTATCACCCTTAGCGGGGCGACTCACAGATACGCAGTATTTT. The encoded protein is CASSLSPLAGRLTDTQYF.

This clone was seen at least ten times. The chain has TRBV2 and TRBJ2-2, with no clear D. Germline assignment: CDR1 SNHLY and CDR2 FYNNEI. Trimming took 9 bases from V and 1 from J, leaving 6 bases between them. The CDR3 is 12 amino acids. The CDR3 DNA follows: TGTGCCAGGGAGCAGAACACCGGGGAGCTGTTTTTT. Translating gives CAREQNTGELFF.

V gene TRBV28 combines with J gene TRBJ1-2; 11 bases fit TRBD1. This CDR3 spans 15 amino acids. Germline CDR1 reads MDHEN; CDR2 reads SYDVKM. The V and J ends lost 6 bases and 7 bases, in that order; junction bases with no gene match: 10. In nucleotides, the CDR3 is TGTGCCAGCAGCATTGGGGGGACAGGGGGGCGTGGCTACACCTTC. It encodes CASSIGGTGGRGYTF.

This chain connects TRBV27 to TRBJ2-7; possible D gene TRBD2, 6 bases. The length of the CDR3 is 15 residues. CDR1 MNHEY and CDR2 SMNVEV come from the germline V gene (reference sequence). Trimming pared 0 bases from V and 3 bases from J, leaving 12 bases between. Here the CDR3 DNA reads TGTGCCAGCAGTTTATCCACACTAGCTAACTACGAGCAGTACTTC. Encoded protein: CASSLSTLANYEQYF.

J is TRBJ1-5 and V is TRBV7-8, with D perhaps matching TRBD1 (6 bases). Germline CDR1 and CDR2: SGHVS and FQNEAQ. Trimming shortened V by 5 bases and J by 6 bases, and 17 bases separated the two germline ends. This CDR3 is built from 15 residues. CDR3 loop: CASSPNTGSGQPQHF. CDR3 nucleotides: TGTGCCAGCAGCCCGAATACAGGGTCGGGTCAGCCCCAGCATTTT.

V usage is TRBV18 and J usage is TRBJ1-3, with 7 bases matching TRBD1. The germline V gene has CDR1 KGHSH and CDR2 LQKENI. Germline trimming cut 3 bases from V and 0 bases from J; bases unmatched to any gene: 5. CDR3 size: 16 residues. The CDR3 is CASSPGTVFSGNTIYF. CDR3 coding DNA: TGTGCCAGCTCACCCGGGACAGTGTTCTCTGGAAACACCATATATTTT.

The CDR3 region has the DNA TGTGCCACCAGCAGATCAGGAAGATCCTTTATACGGAGCTCGGGTGAGCAGTTCTTC. This translates into CATSRSGRSFIRSSGEQFF. V is TRBV15 and J is TRBJ2-1; D not certain. This CDR3 spans 19 amino acids. Germline V gene sequence: CDR1 LNHNV, CDR2 YYDKDF (reference sequence). Trimming removed 2 bases at V and 9 bases at J, with 29 bases between.

V is TRBV7-9 and J is TRBJ1-1; D is uncertain. This CDR3 spans 15 amino acids. Germline V gene sequence: CDR1 SEHNR, CDR2 FQNEAQ (reference sequence). The V and J ends lost 1 base and 4 bases respectively, with 13 bases between them. The CDR3 sequence: CASSLVSLGSTEAFF. CDR3 DNA: TGTGCCAGCAGCTTAGTGTCGCTGGGCTCCACTGAAGCTTTCTTT.

V usage is TRBV27 and J usage is TRBJ1-1, with D possibly TRBD1 on 5 matching bases. V was pared by 11 bases and J by 5 bases, with 12 bases between. CDR1 and CDR2 from the germline V gene are MNHEY and SMNVEV (reference sequence). CDR3 length equals 11 residues. CDR3 bases: TGTGCCGCCCTGGGGGGAACTGAAGCTTTCTTT. Protein product: CAALGGTEAFF.

This chain connects TRBV5-6 to TRBJ2-1; 8 bases are shared with TRBD2. This CDR3 comprises 15 residues. Per germline, CDR1 SGHDT and CDR2 YYEEEE. The V gene end was trimmed by 1 base and the J gene end by 8 bases; junction bases not matched to a gene: 8. For the CDR3, the DNA is TGTGCCAGCAGCTTGACCGGGACTAGGATCTATGAGCAGTTCTTC. It yields the protein CASSLTGTRIYEQFF.

This clone has only a few counts. The V and J genes are TRBV4-1 and TRBJ1-2, with D possibly being TRBD1 (5 bases). The CDR3 is made up of 13 amino acids. Germline CDR1 is MGHRA and CDR2 is YSYEKL. V was clipped by 2 bases and J by 4 bases, with 8 bases between them. The CDR3 region has the DNA TGCGCCAGCAGCCAACAGGGACCCTATGGCTACACCTTC. It translates to CASSQQGPYGYTF.

The chain recombines TRBV7-8 with TRBJ2-5; D is ambiguous. The CDR3 loop spans 11 amino acids. The V end was cut by 6 bases, the J end by 5 bases, with 7 bases between. Germline V gives CDR1 SGHVS, CDR2 FQNEAQ. The CDR3, as DNA: TGTGCCAGCAGATCTGGGGAGACCCAGTACTTC. Protein product: CASRSGETQYF.

The chain joins TRBV15 to TRBJ1-2; D gene uncertain. Germline V lookup: CDR1 LNHNV, CDR2 YYDKDF (reference sequence). Trimming stripped 3 bases from V and 0 bases from J, with 8 bases between. This CDR3 spans 14 amino acids. The CDR3 reads CATSSTQTNYGYTF. In DNA, the CDR3 is TGTGCCACCAGCAGCACTCAAACTAACTATGGCTACACCTTC.

In DNA form, the CDR3 reads TGTGCCAGCAGACACGCCGGGACAGGGGGCAAGATTGAAGCTTTCTTT. It yields the protein CASRHAGTGGKIEAFF. The chain combines TRBV27 with TRBJ1-1, with 12 bases fitting TRBD1. The trim removed 6 bases at V and 7 bases at J, leaving 12 bases unmatched. This CDR3 comprises 16 residues. Germline CDR1 is MNHEY and CDR2 is SMNVEV (reference sequence).